The count of the clone carrying this T cell receptor beta chain is one. Its cognate antigen is unknown. The CDR3 sequence is 16 residues long. Germline V gene sequence: CDR1 SNHLY, CDR2 FYNNEI. The V gene end was trimmed by 11 bases and the J gene end by 2 bases; junction bases not matched to a gene: 14. The data belong to a study of cytomegalovirus exposure and HLA in healthy donors. Findings and caveats of the study: A later analysis showed that HLA-associated TCR beta chains had undergone more clonal expansion than equally common others. As a later analysis showed, a missense DCLRE1C variant was linked to trimming of TCR beta V- and J-genes. Most likely, a cluster of highly shared sequence variants arose as a sequencing artifact.

In the PCR, 60 Vbeta and 13 Jbeta primers were used. Repertoires were generated with immunoSEQ multiplex PCR, while TCRdb's copy carries only in-frame clones and drops some. The profile shows 200,000 to 250,000 clones, about 83% of them singletons. This donor's file did not include a recorded CMV serostatus. The receptor was isolated from a human donor in good health. The genes are TRBV2 and TRBJ2-2, with TRBD2 matching over 7 bases. Sequenced sample: PBMCs. CDR3 DNA: TGTGCCGGGAGGGTGGGTCTAGCGGCTAACACCGGGGAGCTGTTTTTT. It specifies CAGRVGLAANTGELFF.